Sequencing of this TCR beta chain was carried out in a study of early T cells in non-severe SARS-CoV-2 infection (dated by TCRdb to the early 2020s). With respect to the entire study: Bulk RNA from unsorted whole blood was used for TCR sequencing, so alpha and beta chains could not be paired.

Findings and caveats that apply to the study as a whole: VDJdb matching was skewed toward anti-spike CD8 responses, so virus-specific expansions were likely underestimated and private and CD4 specificities were missed.

Preparation of the library involved 5' RACE. The run used a NextSeq 500. To correct for sequencing error and PCR bias, the TCR library protocol tagged individual cDNA molecules with unique molecular identifiers. TCR alpha and beta chains were both sequenced, and the abundances of alpha and beta sequences in each sample were closely correlated with each other. As for the authors' bioinformatics: Decombinator V4 was used to annotate the V gene, J gene and CDR3 of the TCR sequences. Expanded TCRs were defined as changing significantly between any two time points under a Poisson model with p below 0.0001. TCR abundances were normalised to the total number of TCRs sequenced per sample and were expressed as counts per million. TRAV1-2 paired with TRAJ12, TRAJ20 or TRAJ33 defined MAIT TCRs, while TRAV10 paired with TRAJ18 defined iNKT TCRs. A search of VDJdb, accessed on 1 November 2021, was run for TCRs annotated to CMV, EBV and SARS-CoV-2, with TCRs annotated for multiple antigens excluded. The raw public reads went through TCRdb reprocessing: fastp at Q25, MiXCR clone calling, in-frame beta chains kept. Merged by CDR3 protein, the rows form single entries marked with the most common genes and DNA. These V and J calls are TCRdb output, not the study's own analysis. The sample table records tens of thousands of distinct CDR3 sequences; 6.6% of these occur just once. The leading ten clones occupy roughly 5% of the sample.

A case-control design nested within a healthcare worker cohort in London, UK, was used, with weekly nasopharyngeal swab PCR tests and blood sampling performed. Between 23 and 31 March 2020, the week of the UK lockdown, healthcare workers were enrolled and then followed up weekly for as long as 16 weeks. Concerning this clonotype: Its specific antigen is unknown. Base qualities are not recorded, but no much larger clone differs from it by a single base.

Counted from cysteine to phenylalanine, this CDR3 has 15 amino acids. This entry keeps only the CDR3 DNA: 45 bases, framed from base 1. Cut back by 5 bases and 3 bases, the V and J ends lie 16 bases apart. CDR1 and CDR2 are drawn from the germline V gene: SGHTA, FQGTGA. The chain is encoded by TRBV7-3 joined to TRBJ2-5, with an unclear D gene assignment. The clonotype comes from an adult who was a healthcare worker with PCR-confirmed SARS-CoV-2 infection or an uninfected control (not recorded which). The source material was whole blood, sampled at baseline. The CDR3 corresponds to CASSPSPRWKETQYF. The DNA sequence is as follows: TGTGCCAGCAGCCCCTCCCCTAGGTGGAAAGAGACCCAGTACTTC.